The text below deals with one T cell receptor beta chain. Libraries were prepared by immunoSEQ multiplex PCR; TCRdb keeps only in-frame clonotypes and omits some of them. The sample lists more than 45,000 clones; about 82% were seen once. CDR3 length equals 17 residues. With 4 bases removed from V and 1 base from J, the gap between germline ends came to 20 bases. Germline V gene data show CDR1 as SGHRS and CDR2 as YFSETQ. This sample is part of a study of PD-L1 blockade in urothelial cancer. Study information: Blood samples contained a median around 140,000 T cells.

Regarding time point: peripheral blood 6 weeks after treatment start. This material consisted of PBMCs, taken around atezolizumab (anti-PD-L1) treatment. The chain links TRBV5-1 to TRBJ2-5; D possibly corresponds to TRBD2 (6 bases). The sequence derives from a man between 65 and 80 years old with urothelial cancer. The CDR3 DNA reads TGCGCCAGCAGCGGGGCCGCGGCGGGACTCTTCCAAGAGACCCAGTACTTC. Residues: CASSGAAAGLFQETQYF.